This TCR beta chain was sequenced during a study of blood T cells in healthy people across ages. With 0 bases removed from V and 6 bases from J, the gap between germline ends came to 10 bases. CDR3 length: 14 amino acids. From germline, CDR1 is SGDLS and CDR2 YYNGEE. Primed by a sample-barcoded 5' primer and a J-beta primer mix, a second PCR proceeded for about 7 to 11 cycles. Each cDNA molecule received a tag from a template-switch adaptor that had 12 random nucleotides. Via MiXCR, TCRdb re-called the 5' RACE reads, giving one row per CDR3 protein. The profile shows some 1.7 million distinct CDR3 sequences, over 25% of them singletons. Caucasian individuals from Russia who were healthy and aged about 6 to 90 acted as donors. A minimum of 7 million PBMCs was isolated per sample.

V is TRBV9 and J is TRBJ2-1; D unclear. Sequencing used blood. The receptor comes from a woman aged 30 to 39 in good health. CDR3 residues: CASSVDRYPNEQFF. The CDR3 DNA follows: TGTGCCAGCAGCGTAGACCGATACCCCAATGAGCAGTTCTTC.